The source of this T cell receptor beta chain is a study of blood T cells in healthy people across ages. Study observations and caveats: A roughly linear age-dependent decrease characterized TCR beta diversity per million T cells. Unsorted PBMCs prevented conclusive naive versus antigen-experienced comparison.

After removal of 2 bases from V and 4 bases from J, the junction contained 9 bases not matched to a gene. CDR1 and CDR2 (germline): GTSNPN, SVGIG (reference sequence). The CDR3 totals 16 residues. Using a J-beta primer mix together with a sample-barcoded 5' primer, a second PCR was run for about 6 to 11 cycles. Via MiXCR, TCRdb re-called the 5' RACE reads, giving one row per CDR3 protein. The sample shows 700,000 or so distinct CDR3 sequences, roughly 43% of them seen only once. A note on this clonotype: What it recognizes is unknown.

Material: blood. The sequence came from an elderly man in good health. The chain combines TRBV30 with TRBJ2-3, with 10 nucleotides matching TRBD1. The CDR3 is CAWSPKAGTGADTQYF. CDR3 nucleotides: TGTGCCTGGAGTCCTAAGGCCGGGACAGGGGCAGATACGCAGTATTTT.